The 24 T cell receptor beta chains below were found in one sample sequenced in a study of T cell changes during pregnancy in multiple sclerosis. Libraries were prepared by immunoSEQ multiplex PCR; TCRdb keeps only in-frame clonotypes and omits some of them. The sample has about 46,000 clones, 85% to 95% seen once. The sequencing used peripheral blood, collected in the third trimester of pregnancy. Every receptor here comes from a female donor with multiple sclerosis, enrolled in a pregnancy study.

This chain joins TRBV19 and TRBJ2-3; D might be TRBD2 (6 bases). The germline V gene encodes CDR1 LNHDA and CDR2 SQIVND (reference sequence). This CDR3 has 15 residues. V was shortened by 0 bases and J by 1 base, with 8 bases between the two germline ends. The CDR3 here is CASSIEASGTDTQYF. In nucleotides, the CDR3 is TGTGCCAGTAGTATAGAGGCTAGCGGCACAGATACGCAGTATTTT.

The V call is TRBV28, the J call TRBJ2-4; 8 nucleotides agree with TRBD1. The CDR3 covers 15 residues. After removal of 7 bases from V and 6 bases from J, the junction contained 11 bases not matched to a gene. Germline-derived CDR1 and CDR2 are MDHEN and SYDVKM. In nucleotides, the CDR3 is TGTGCCAGCACCCAGATCGGACAGGGTGGAAACATTCAGTACTTC. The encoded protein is CASTQIGQGGNIQYF.

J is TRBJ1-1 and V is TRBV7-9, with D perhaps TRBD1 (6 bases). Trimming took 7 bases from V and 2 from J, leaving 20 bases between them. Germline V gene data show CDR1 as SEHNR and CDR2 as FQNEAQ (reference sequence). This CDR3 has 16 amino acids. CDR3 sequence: CASTTAGGLGNTEAFF. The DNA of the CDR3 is TGTGCCAGCACCACGGCGGGGGGGCTGGGAAACACTGAAGCTTTCTTT.

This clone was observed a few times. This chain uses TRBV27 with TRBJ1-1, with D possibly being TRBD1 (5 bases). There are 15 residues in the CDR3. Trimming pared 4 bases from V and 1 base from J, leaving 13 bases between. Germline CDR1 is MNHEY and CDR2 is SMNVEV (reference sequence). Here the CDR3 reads CASSSDHRRNTEAFF. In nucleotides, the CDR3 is TGTGCCAGCAGTTCAGACCACAGGAGGAACACTGAAGCTTTCTTT.

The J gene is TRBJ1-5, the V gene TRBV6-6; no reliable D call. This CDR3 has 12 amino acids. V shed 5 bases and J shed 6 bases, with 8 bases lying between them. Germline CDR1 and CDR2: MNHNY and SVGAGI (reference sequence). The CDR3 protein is CASSPSSQPQHF. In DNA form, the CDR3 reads TGTGCCAGCAGTCCCTCGAGTCAGCCCCAGCATTTT.

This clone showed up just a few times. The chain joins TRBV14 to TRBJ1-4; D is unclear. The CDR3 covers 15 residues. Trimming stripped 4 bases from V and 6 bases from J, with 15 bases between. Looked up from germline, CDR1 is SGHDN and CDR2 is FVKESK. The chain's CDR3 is CASSLRGYSYEKLFF. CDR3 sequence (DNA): TGTGCCAGCAGCCTGAGAGGGTACTCGTATGAAAAACTGTTTTTT.

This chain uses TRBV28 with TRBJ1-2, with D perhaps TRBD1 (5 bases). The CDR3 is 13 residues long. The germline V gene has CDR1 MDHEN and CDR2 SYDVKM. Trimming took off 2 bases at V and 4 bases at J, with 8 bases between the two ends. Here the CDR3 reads CASSLDSGYGYTF. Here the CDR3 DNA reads TGTGCCAGCAGTTTAGACAGTGGCTATGGCTACACCTTC.

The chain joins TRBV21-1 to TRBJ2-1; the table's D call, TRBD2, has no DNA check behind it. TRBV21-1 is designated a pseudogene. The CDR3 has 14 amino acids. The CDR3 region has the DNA TGTGCCAGCAGCAAAGCAGAGAAGAGAAATGAGCAGTTCTTC. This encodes CASSKAEKRNEQFF.

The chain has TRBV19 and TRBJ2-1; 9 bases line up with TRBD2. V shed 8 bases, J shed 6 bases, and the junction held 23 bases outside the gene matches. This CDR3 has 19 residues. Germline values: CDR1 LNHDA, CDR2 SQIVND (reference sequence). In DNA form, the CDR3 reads TGTGCCAGTTCTTGGGGTCGAGGGAGCGCTAGCGGGACCGCCAATGAGCAGTTCTTC. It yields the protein CASSWGRGSASGTANEQFF.

The CDR3 DNA sequence: TGTGCCAGCACCATCCGACAGGGACAGGGCCCAAACACCATATATTTT. The encoded protein is CASTIRQGQGPNTIYF. The chain combines TRBV7-2 with TRBJ1-3; 9 nucleotides align to TRBD1. The junction had 13 bases not matched to a gene; V was cut back by 7 bases and J by 6 bases. This CDR3 spans 16 amino acids. Per the germline V gene, CDR1 is SGHTA and CDR2 is FQGNSA. Based on the CDR3 plus reference TRBV7-2 and TRBJ1-3, the full variable domain is GAGVSQSPSNKVTEKGKDVELRCDPISGHTALYWYRQSLGQGLEFLIYFQGNSAPDKSGLPSDRFSAERTGGSVSTLTIQRTQQEDSAVYLCASTIRQGQGPNTIYFGEGSWLTVV.

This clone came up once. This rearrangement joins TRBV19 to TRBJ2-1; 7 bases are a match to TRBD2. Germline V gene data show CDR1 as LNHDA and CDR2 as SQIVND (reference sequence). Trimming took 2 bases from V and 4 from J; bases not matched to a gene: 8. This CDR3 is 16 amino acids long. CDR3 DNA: TGTGCCAGTAGTATAAGGGGAGGGACCAATTACAATGAGCAGTTCTTC. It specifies CASSIRGGTNYNEQFF.

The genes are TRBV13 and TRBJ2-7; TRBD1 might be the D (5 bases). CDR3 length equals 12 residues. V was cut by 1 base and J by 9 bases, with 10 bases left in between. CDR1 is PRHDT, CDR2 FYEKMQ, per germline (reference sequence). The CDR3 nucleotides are TGTGCCAGCAGCTTAGTGCAGGGCCGGCAGTACTTC. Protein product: CASSLVQGRQYF.

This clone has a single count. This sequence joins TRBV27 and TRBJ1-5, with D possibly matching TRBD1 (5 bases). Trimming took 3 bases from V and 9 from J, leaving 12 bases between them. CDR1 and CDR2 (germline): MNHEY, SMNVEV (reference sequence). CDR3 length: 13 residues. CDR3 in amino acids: CASSFKGFPPQHF. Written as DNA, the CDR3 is TGTGCCAGCAGTTTTAAGGGGTTTCCGCCCCAGCATTTT.

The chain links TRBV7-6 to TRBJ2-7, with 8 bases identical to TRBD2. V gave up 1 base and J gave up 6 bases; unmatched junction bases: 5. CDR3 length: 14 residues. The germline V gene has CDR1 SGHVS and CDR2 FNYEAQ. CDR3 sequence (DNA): TGTGCCAGCAGCTTAGTTGCTGCGGGGGGCGAGCAGTACTTC. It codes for CASSLVAAGGEQYF.

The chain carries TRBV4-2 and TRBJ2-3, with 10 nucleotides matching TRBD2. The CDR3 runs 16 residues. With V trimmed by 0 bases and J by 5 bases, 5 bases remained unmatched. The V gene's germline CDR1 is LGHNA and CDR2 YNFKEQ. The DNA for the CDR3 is TGTGCCAGCAGCCAAGATACTAGCGGGATGGGAGATACGCAGTATTTT. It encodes CASSQDTSGMGDTQYF.

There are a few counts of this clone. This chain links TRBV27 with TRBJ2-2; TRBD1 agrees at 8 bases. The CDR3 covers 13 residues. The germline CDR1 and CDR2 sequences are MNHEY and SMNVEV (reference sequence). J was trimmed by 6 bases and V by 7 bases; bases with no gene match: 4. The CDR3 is CASMTGDAGELFF. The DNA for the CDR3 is TGTGCCAGCATGACAGGGGACGCCGGGGAGCTGTTTTTT.

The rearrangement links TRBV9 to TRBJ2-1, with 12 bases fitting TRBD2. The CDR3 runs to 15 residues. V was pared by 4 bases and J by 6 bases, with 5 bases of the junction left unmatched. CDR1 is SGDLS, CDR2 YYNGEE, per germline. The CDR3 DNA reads TGTGCCAGCAGCCCCCGACTAGCGGGAGTCAATGAGCAGTTCTTC. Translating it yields CASSPRLAGVNEQFF.

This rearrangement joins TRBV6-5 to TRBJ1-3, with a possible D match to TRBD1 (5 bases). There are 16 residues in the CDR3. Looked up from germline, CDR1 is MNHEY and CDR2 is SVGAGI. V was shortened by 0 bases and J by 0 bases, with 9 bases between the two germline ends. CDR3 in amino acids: CASSYSPGSSGNTIYF. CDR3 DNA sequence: TGTGCCAGCAGTTACTCCCCAGGGTCCTCTGGAAACACCATATATTTT.

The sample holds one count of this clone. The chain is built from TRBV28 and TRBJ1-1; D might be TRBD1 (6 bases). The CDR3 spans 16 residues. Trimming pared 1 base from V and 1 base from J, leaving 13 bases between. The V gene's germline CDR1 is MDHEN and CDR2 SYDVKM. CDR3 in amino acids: CASSLFPTGPNTEAFF. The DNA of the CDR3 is TGTGCCAGCAGTTTATTTCCGACAGGACCGAACACTGAAGCTTTCTTT. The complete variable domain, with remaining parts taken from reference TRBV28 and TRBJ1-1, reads DVKVTQSSRYLVKRTGEKVFLECVQDMDHENMFWYRQDPGLGLRLIYFSYDVKMKEKGDIPEGYSVSREKKERFSLILESASTNQTSMYLCASSLFPTGPNTEAFFGQGTRLTVV.

CDR3 sequence (DNA): TGTGCCAGCAGCTTAGAGACAGGGGACGGCTACACCTTC. As protein: CASSLETGDGYTF. The J gene is TRBJ1-2, the V gene TRBV11-2; 8 nucleotides align to TRBD1. The CDR3 length is 13 residues. Germline trimming cut 0 bases from V and 8 bases from J; bases unmatched to any gene: 2. Germline V CDR1 and CDR2: SGHAT, FQNNGV.

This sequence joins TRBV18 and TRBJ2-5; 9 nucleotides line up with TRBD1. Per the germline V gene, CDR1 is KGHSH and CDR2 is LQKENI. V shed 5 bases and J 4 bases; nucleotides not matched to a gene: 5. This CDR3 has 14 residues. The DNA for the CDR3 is TGTGCCAGCTCAACGGGACAGGGAGGAGAGACCCAGTACTTC. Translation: CASSTGQGGETQYF.

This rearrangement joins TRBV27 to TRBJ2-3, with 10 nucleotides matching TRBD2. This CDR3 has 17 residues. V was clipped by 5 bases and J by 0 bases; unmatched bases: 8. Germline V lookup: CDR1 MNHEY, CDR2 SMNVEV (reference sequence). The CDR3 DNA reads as TGTGCCAGCAGTAGGGTGGCTAGCGGGAGTAGCACAGATACGCAGTATTTT. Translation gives CASSRVASGSSTDTQYF.

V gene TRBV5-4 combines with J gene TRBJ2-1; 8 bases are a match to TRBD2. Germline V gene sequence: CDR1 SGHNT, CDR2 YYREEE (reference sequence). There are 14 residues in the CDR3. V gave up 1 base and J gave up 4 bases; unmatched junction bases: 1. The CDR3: CASSLREGYNEQFF. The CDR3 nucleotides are TGTGCCAGCAGCTTGCGGGAGGGTTACAATGAGCAGTTCTTC.

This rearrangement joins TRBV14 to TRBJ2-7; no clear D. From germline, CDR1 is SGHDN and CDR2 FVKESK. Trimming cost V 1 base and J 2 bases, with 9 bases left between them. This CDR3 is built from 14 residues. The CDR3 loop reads CASSQGAAAYEQYF. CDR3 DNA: TGTGCCAGCAGCCAAGGGGCAGCTGCCTACGAGCAGTACTTC.